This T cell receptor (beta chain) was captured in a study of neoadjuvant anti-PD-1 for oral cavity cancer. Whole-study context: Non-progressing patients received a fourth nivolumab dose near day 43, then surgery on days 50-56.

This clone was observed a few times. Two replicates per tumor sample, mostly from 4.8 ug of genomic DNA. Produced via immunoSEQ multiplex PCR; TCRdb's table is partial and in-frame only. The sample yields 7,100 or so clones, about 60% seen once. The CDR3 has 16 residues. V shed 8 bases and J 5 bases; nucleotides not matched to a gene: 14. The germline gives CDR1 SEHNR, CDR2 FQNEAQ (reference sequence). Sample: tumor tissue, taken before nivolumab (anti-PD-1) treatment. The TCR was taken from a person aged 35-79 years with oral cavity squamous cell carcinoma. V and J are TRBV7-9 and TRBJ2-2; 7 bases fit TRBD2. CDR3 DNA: TGTGCCAGCTCTATTGAAGGACTAGACGGGACCGGGGAGCTGTTTTTT. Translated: CASSIEGLDGTGELFF.